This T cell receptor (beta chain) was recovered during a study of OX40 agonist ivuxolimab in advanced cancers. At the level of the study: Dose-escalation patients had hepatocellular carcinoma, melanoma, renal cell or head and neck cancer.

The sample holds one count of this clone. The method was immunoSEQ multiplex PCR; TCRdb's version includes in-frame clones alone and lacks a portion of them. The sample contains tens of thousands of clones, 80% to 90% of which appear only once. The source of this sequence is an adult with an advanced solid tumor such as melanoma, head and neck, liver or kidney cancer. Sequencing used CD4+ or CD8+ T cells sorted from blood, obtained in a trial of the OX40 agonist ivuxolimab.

The CDR3, as DNA: TGTGCCAGCAGTTTCAGGACAGGGGGCGAGAACACTGAAGCTTTCTTT. Protein sequence: CASSFRTGGENTEAFF. The V call is TRBV28, the J call TRBJ1-1; 11 bases agree with TRBD1. Trimming at V came to 3 bases and at J to 1 base, leaving 4 bases not matched to a gene. The CDR3 length is 16 residues. The germline CDR1 and CDR2 sequences are MDHEN and SYDVKM.